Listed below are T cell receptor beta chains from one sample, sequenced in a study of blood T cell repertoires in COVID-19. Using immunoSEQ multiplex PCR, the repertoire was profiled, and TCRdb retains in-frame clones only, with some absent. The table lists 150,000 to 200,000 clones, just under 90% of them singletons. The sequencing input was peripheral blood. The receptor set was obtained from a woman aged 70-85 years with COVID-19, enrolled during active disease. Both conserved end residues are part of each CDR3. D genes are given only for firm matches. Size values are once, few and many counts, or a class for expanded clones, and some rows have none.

CASSSLLNTEAFF | TGTGCCAGCAGTTCTCTCTTGAACACTGAAGCTTTCTTT | TRBJ1-1 | NA | TRBV12-3/TRBV12-4 | NA | 13
CASSESVAGGKTQYF | TGTGCCAGCAGTGAAAGTGTAGCGGGGGGGAAGACCCAGTACTTC | TRBJ2-5 | TRBD2 | TRBV2 | few | 15
CASKGQGEGGELFF | TGTGCCAGCAAGGGACAGGGGGAAGGCGGGGAGCTGTTTTTT | TRBJ2-2 | TRBD1 | TRBV2 | NA | 14
CASSYRYSPLHF | TGTGCCAGCAGCTACAGGTATTCACCCCTCCACTTT | TRBJ1-6 | NA | TRBV5-6 | NA | 12
CATSARVSQETQYF | TGTGCCACCAGTGCCAGGGTCAGTCAAGAGACCCAGTACTTC | TRBJ2-5 | NA | TRBV24-1 | NA | 14
CASSQERQGLAGPYYEQYF | TGTGCCAGCAGCCAAGAACGCCAGGGACTAGCGGGGCCCTACTACGAGCAGTACTTC | TRBJ2-7 | TRBD2 | TRBV4-2 | NA | 19
CASSFRRDSEAFF | TGTGCCAGCAGCTTTCGCCGGGACAGTGAAGCTTTCTTT | TRBJ1-1 | TRBD1 | TRBV7-9 | NA | 13
CASSSGLTTGELFF | TGTGCCAGCAGCTCGGGACTTACCACCGGGGAGCTGTTTTTT | TRBJ2-2 | NA | TRBV6-5 | NA | 14
CASKETEGTSYGYTF | TGTGCCAGCAAAGAGACGGAGGGAACGAGCTATGGCTACACCTTC | TRBJ1-2 | NA | TRBV6-5 | NA | 15
CASCPQGISYEQYF | TGTGCCAGCTGCCCGCAGGGGATCTCCTACGAGCAGTACTTC | TRBJ2-7 | NA | TRBV2 | once | 14
CSGRQGVNTGELFF | TGCAGCGGCCGGCAGGGTGTGAACACCGGGGAGCTGTTTTTT | TRBJ2-2 | NA | TRBV29-1 | NA | 14
CASSLQGGDYGYTF | TGTGCCAGCAGCCTCCAGGGAGGGGATTATGGCTACACCTTC | TRBJ1-2 | NA | TRBV7-9 | NA | 14
CASSLVGGRNSPLHF | TGCGCCAGCAGCTTGGTGGGGGGAAGAAATTCACCCCTCCACTTT | TRBJ1-6 | NA | TRBV5-1 | NA | 15
CASRDGQDYGYTF | TGTGCCAGCAGAGATGGACAGGACTATGGCTACACCTTC | TRBJ1-2 | TRBD1 | TRBV6-5 | NA | 13
CASRPPLYNSPLHF | TGTGCCAGCAGACCCCCCCTATATAATTCACCCCTCCACTTT | TRBJ1-6 | NA | TRBV6-6 | few | 14
CAWNPLIPGANVLTF | TGTGCCTGGAATCCACTTATCCCTGGGGCCAACGTCCTGACTTTC | TRBJ2-6 | NA | TRBV30 | NA | 15
CASSVGTSGGAGETQYF | TGTGCCAGCAGCGTAGGGACTAGCGGGGGGGCCGGAGAGACCCAGTACTTC | TRBJ2-5 | TRBD2 | TRBV9 | once | 17
CASSENRGLADYGYTF | TGCGCCAGCAGCGAGAACAGGGGGCTGGCTGACTATGGCTACACCTTC | TRBJ1-2 | TRBD1 | TRBV5-1 | NA | 16
CASSSGTGYQPQHF | TGTGCCAGCAGCTCCGGGACAGGATATCAGCCCCAGCATTTT | TRBJ1-5 | TRBD1 | TRBV5-8 | NA | 14
CASSLVGTLNQPQHF | TGTGCCAGCAGCTTGGTCGGGACTCTCAATCAGCCCCAGCATTTT | TRBJ1-5 | NA | TRBV5-4 | NA | 15
CASSFLEAQETQYF | TGCGCCAGCAGCTTCTTAGAGGCCCAAGAGACCCAGTACTTC | TRBJ2-5 | NA | TRBV5-1 | NA | 14
CASSPIASTGLNTEAFF | TGTGCCAGTAGCCCAATTGCTTCCACAGGGTTGAACACTGAAGCTTTCTTT | TRBJ1-1 | NA | TRBV19 | NA | 17
CSADRVRDTEAFF | TGCAGCGCGGACAGGGTACGGGACACTGAAGCTTTCTTT | TRBJ1-1 | TRBD1 | TRBV29-1 | NA | 13
CASSQEPGSEKLFF | TGTGCCAGCAGCCAAGAACCAGGGTCTGAAAAACTGTTTTTT | TRBJ1-4 | NA | TRBV3-1/TRBV3-2 | few | 14
CATSRDGTGGNTEAFF | TGTGCCACCAGCAGAGATGGGACAGGGGGCAACACTGAAGCTTTCTTT | TRBJ1-1 | TRBD1 | TRBV15 | NA | 16
CASSPHGQGYGYTF | TGCGCCAGCAGCCCTCATGGACAGGGCTATGGCTACACCTTC | TRBJ1-2 | TRBD1 | TRBV5-1 | few | 14
CASSLRGTSSYNSPLHF | TGTGCCAGCAGCTTGAGAGGCACGAGCTCCTATAATTCACCCCTCCACTTT | TRBJ1-6 | NA | TRBV5-6 | NA | 17
CASSLRGPYSNQPQHF | TGTGCCAGCAGCTTGAGGGGGCCATATAGCAATCAGCCCCAGCATTTT | TRBJ1-5 | TRBD1 | TRBV5-6 | once | 16
CASSLTRTHEQFF | TGTGCCAGCAGCCTCACTAGAACCCATGAGCAGTTCTTC | TRBJ2-1 | NA | TRBV6-5 | NA | 13
CASSLRLAGGQETQYF | TGTGCCAGTAGTTTAAGACTAGCGGGGGGCCAAGAGACCCAGTACTTC | TRBJ2-5 | TRBD2 | TRBV19 | NA | 16
CAWGPVGARGYTF | TGTGCCTGGGGACCTGTGGGGGCGAGAGGCTACACCTTC | TRBJ1-2 | NA | TRBV30 | NA | 13
CASSQLAGNTGELFF | TGTGCCAGCAGTCAGTTAGCGGGGAACACCGGGGAGCTGTTTTTT | TRBJ2-2 | TRBD2 | TRBV27 | NA | 15
CASSQGAGFTNEKLFF | TGCGCCAGCAGCCAAGGGGCAGGGTTTACTAATGAAAAACTGTTTTTT | TRBJ1-4 | NA | TRBV4-1 | NA | 16
CASSASGGIGELFF | TGCGCCAGCAGTGCCTCGGGGGGGATCGGGGAGCTGTTTTTT | TRBJ2-2 | TRBD2 | TRBV5-1 | NA | 14
CASTRGLSNEQYF | TGTGCCAGCACCCGGGGACTATCTAACGAGCAGTACTTC | TRBJ2-7 | TRBD2 | TRBV12-3/TRBV12-4 | NA | 13
CASRFGGSSYNEQFF | TGTGCCAGCAGATTTGGCGGTAGCTCCTACAATGAGCAGTTCTTC | TRBJ2-1 | NA | TRBV2 | NA | 15
CSVAQGYEKLFF | TGCAGCGTTGCTCAGGGTTACGAAAAACTGTTTTTT | TRBJ1-4 | NA | TRBV29-1 | NA | 12
CSAVGATEAFF | TGCAGTGCCGTTGGGGCTACTGAAGCTTTCTTT | TRBJ1-1 | NA | TRBV20-1 | NA | 11
CATSRTPAGAGQFF | TGTGCCACCAGCAGAACTCCGGCGGGGGCAGGGCAGTTCTTC | TRBJ2-1 | NA | TRBV15 | NA | 14
CASRGLVGSGELFF | TGTGCCAGCAGGGGACTAGTTGGTTCCGGGGAGCTGTTTTTT | TRBJ2-2 | TRBD2 | TRBV7-9 | few | 14
CASSLVGSRNTEAFF | TGTGCCAGCAGCTTGGTTGGGTCTAGGAACACTGAAGCTTTCTTT | TRBJ1-1 | NA | TRBV5-4 | NA | 15
CASSPAGGTTDTQYF | TGTGCCAGCAGCCCTGCGGGGGGGACCACAGATACGCAGTATTTT | TRBJ2-3 | TRBD2 | TRBV11-2 | NA | 15
CASSPRTDFAGYTF | TGTGCCAGTAGTCCCCGGACAGACTTCGCTGGCTACACCTTC | TRBJ1-2 | NA | TRBV19 | NA | 14
CASRFYGESYTF | TGTGCCAGCAGGTTCTACGGGGAGAGCTACACCTTC | TRBJ1-2 | NA | TRBV2 | NA | 12
CASSAGTGEKLFF | TGCGCCAGCAGCGCCGGGACAGGGGAAAAACTGTTTTTT | TRBJ1-4 | TRBD1 | TRBV5-1 | NA | 13
CASSPPVGSNQPQHF | TGTGCCAGCTCACCACCGGTGGGCAGCAATCAGCCCCAGCATTTT | TRBJ1-5 | NA | TRBV18 | few | 15
CASSRRLAGGLGTDTQYF | TGTGCCAGCAGCCGGCGACTAGCGGGGGGGCTAGGGACAGATACGCAGTATTTT | TRBJ2-3 | TRBD2 | TRBV7-2 | NA | 18